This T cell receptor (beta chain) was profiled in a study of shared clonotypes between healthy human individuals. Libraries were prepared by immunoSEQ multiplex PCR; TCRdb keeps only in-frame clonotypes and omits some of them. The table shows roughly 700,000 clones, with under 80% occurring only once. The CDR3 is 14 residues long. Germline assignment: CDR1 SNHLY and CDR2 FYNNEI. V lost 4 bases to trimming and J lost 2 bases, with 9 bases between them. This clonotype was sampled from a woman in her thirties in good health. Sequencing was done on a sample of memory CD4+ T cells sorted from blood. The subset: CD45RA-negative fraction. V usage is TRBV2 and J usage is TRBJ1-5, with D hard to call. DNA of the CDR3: TGTGCCAGCAGTGGAAACAGCGGCAATCAGCCCCAGCATTTT. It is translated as CASSGNSGNQPQHF.